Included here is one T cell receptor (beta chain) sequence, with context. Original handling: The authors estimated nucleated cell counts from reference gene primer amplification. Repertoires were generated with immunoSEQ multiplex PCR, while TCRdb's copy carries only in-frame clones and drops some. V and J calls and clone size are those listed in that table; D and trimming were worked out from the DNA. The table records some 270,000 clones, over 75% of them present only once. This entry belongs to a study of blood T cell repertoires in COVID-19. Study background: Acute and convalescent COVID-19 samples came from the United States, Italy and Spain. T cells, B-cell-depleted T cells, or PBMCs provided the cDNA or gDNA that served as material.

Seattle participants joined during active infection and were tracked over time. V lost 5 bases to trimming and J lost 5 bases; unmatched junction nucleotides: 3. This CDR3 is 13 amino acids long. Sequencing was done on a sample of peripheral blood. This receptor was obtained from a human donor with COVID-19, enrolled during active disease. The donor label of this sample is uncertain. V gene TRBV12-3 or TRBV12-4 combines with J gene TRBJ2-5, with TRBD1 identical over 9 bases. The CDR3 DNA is TGTGCCAGCAGTCGAGACAGGGGGGAGACCCAGTACTTC. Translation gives CASSRDRGETQYF.